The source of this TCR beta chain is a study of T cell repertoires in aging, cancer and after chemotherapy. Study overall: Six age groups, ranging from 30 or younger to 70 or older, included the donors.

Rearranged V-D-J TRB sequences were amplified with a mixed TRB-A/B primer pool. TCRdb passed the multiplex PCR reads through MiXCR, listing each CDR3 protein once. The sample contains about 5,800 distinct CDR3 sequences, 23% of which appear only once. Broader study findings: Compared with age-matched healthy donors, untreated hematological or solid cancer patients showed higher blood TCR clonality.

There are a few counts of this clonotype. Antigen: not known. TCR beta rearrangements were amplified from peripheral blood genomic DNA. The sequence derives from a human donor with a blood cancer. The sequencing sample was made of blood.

CDR3: CASSLSFFGAGLNSPLHF. Here the CDR3 DNA reads TGTGCCAGCAGTTTATCCTTTTTTGGTGCAGGGTTGAATTCACCCCTCCACTTT. The chain employs TRBV27 and TRBJ1-6, with a weak D call TRBD1 (5 bases). V dropped 0 bases and J dropped 7 bases, with 19 bases sitting between them. This CDR3 has 18 amino acids. Per the germline V gene, CDR1 is MNHEY and CDR2 is SMNVEV (reference sequence).